These 11 T cell receptor beta chains were all obtained from the same sample, sequenced in a study of blood T cell repertoires in COVID-19. Clones were sequenced by immunoSEQ multiplex PCR, and TCRdb holds only the in-frame ones, with some missing. This sample has some 25,000 clones; about 84% occur once, and the top ten carry around half. The sequenced sample was peripheral blood. The receptors were gathered from a man aged 45-60 years with active or convalescent COVID-19.

The sample holds a few counts of this clone. The chain couples TRBV24-1 to TRBJ2-1, with 8 bases identical to TRBD2. The CDR3 totals 17 residues. Looked up from germline, CDR1 is KGHDR and CDR2 is SFDVKD. Unmatched junction bases numbered 14, after V lost 3 bases and J lost 8 bases. This CDR3 is CATSDPSYGGARDEQFF. The DNA for the CDR3 is TGTGCCACCAGTGATCCCTCCTACGGGGGGGCGAGGGATGAGCAGTTCTTC.

This clone has only a few counts. The chain employs TRBV6-5 and TRBJ1-2; D is ambiguous. The CDR3 totals 14 residues. CDR1 is MNHEY, CDR2 SVGAGI, per germline. V was trimmed by 5 bases and J by 4 bases, leaving 14 bases between them. The CDR3 bases are TGTGCCAGCAGTACTCAGGCGGGGATCTATGGCTACACCTTC. It translates to CASSTQAGIYGYTF.

The chain links TRBV10-1 to TRBJ2-3, with D possibly being TRBD2 (5 bases). V lost 3 bases and J lost 3, with 10 bases in between. Looked up from germline, CDR1 is WNHNN and CDR2 is SYGVQD (reference sequence). CDR3 length: 14 residues. The CDR3 nucleotides are TGCGCCAGCAGTGAACTAGTCAATACAGATACGCAGTATTTT. Its protein is CASSELVNTDTQYF.

The chain carries TRBV6-2 or TRBV6-3 and TRBJ2-7, with D tentatively TRBD1 or TRBD2 (5 bases each). Germline V gene lookup returns CDR1 MNHEY and CDR2 SVGEGT. This CDR3 has 13 residues. Trimming removed 6 bases from V and 3 bases from J, with 12 bases in between. The CDR3 DNA is TGTGCCAGCAGCGGGGCTGTTGTCTACGAGCAGTACTTC. This encodes CASSGAVVYEQYF.

This clone was detected many times. The V and J genes are TRBV7-9 and TRBJ2-7, with 9 bases fitting TRBD1. Germline V lookup: CDR1 SEHNR, CDR2 FQNEAQ (reference sequence). V lost 2 bases, J lost 6 bases, and 5 bases stayed unmatched. CDR3 length: 14 residues. The CDR3 DNA is TGTGCCAGCAGCTTACCGGGACAGGGACGCGAGCAGTACTTC. Its translation: CASSLPGQGREQYF.

This clone was observed a handful of times. J is TRBJ2-3 and V is TRBV20-1, with 7 bases that match TRBD1. Unmatched junction bases numbered 3, after V lost 6 bases and J lost 6 bases. Per germline, CDR1 DFQATT and CDR2 SNEGSKA (reference sequence). The CDR3 consists of 11 residues. The CDR3 coding sequence is TGCAGTGCAGACAGGGATGATACGCAGTATTTT. Its protein is CSADRDDTQYF.

The chain uses TRBV7-8 and TRBJ2-5; D possibly corresponds to TRBD2 (5 bases). Germline-derived CDR1 and CDR2 are SGHVS and FQNEAQ. The V end lost 5 bases, the J end lost 4 bases, and 14 bases lay between the germline ends. This CDR3 has 14 residues. CDR3 in amino acids: CASSLNTRGETQYF. CDR3 DNA sequence: TGTGCCAGCAGCCTAAATACTAGAGGAGAGACCCAGTACTTC. The full variable domain, with the rest looked up from reference TRBV7-8 and TRBJ2-5, is GAGVSQSPRYKVAKRGQDVALRCDPISGHVSLFWYQQALGQGPEFLTYFQNEAQLDKSGLPSDRFFAERPEGSVSTLKIQRTQQEDSAVYLCASSLNTRGETQYFGPGTRLLVL.

The chain links TRBV11-2 to TRBJ1-2; D unclear. CDR1 is SGHAT and CDR2 is FQNNGV in the germline V gene. V gave up 0 bases and J gave up 3 bases, with 11 bases separating them. The CDR3 has 15 residues. The chain's CDR3 is CASSLDSADYYGYTF. The CDR3 DNA is TGTGCCAGCAGCTTAGATTCCGCGGACTACTATGGCTACACCTTC.

CDR3 protein: CASSLGLPYEQYF. The CDR3 region has the DNA TGTGCCAGCAGCTTGGGACTACCCTACGAGCAGTACTTC. The chain is built from TRBV5-5 and TRBJ2-7, with TRBD2 as a possible D gene (5 bases). The germline V and J ends were trimmed by 0 bases and 2 bases, with 6 bases remaining between them. The CDR3 spans 13 residues. The germline CDR1 and CDR2 sequences are SGHKS and YYEKEE (reference sequence).

The genes are TRBV5-1 and TRBJ2-5; perhaps TRBD2 as D (6 bases). Germline-derived CDR1 and CDR2 are SGHRS and YFSETQ. V shed 4 bases and J shed 4 bases, with 14 bases lying between them. The CDR3 loop spans 14 amino acids. In DNA, the CDR3 is TGCGCCAGCAGCGGGCGGGATTACGGAGAGACCCAGTACTTC. It is translated as CASSGRDYGETQYF.

A few counts support this clone. This chain links TRBV21-1 with TRBJ2-5; the table assigns TRBD1, which was not confirmed against the DNA. TRBV21-1 is a recognized pseudogene. The CDR3 is made up of 17 amino acids. The DNA of the CDR3 is TGTGCCAGCAGCAAAGGTAACAGGGACAGGGACCCAGAGACCCAGTACTTC. Translating it yields CASSKGNRDRDPETQYF.